Presented here are 12 T cell receptor beta chains from one specimen sequenced in a study of shared clonotypes between healthy human individuals. The method was immunoSEQ multiplex PCR; TCRdb's version includes in-frame clones alone and lacks a portion of them. The table records 2 million to 2.5 million clones, about 90% of them present only once. Material: naive CD4+ T cells from PBMCs. The subset was: CD45RA+ positively selected. The receptors come from a man aged 18 to 30 in good health. Some clones in this sample may be carry-over from other donors' samples.

The chain uses TRBV2 and TRBJ1-2; the D gene is possibly TRBD1 (6 bases). V dropped 9 bases and J dropped 7 bases, with 15 bases sitting between them. Germline V gives CDR1 SNHLY, CDR2 FYNNEI. This CDR3 comprises 12 residues. The CDR3 here is CASRQEVGGYTF. The CDR3 DNA is TGTGCCAGTAGACAGGAGGTGGGTGGCTACACCTTC.

This clone appeared once. J is TRBJ2-1 and V is TRBV6-5; 8 nucleotides line up with TRBD1. Germline V gene lookup returns CDR1 MNHEY and CDR2 SVGAGI. CDR3 size: 14 residues. Trimming took 2 bases from V and 3 from J; bases not matched to a gene: 0. The CDR3 reads CASSYDRGYNEQFF. CDR3 in DNA: TGTGCCAGCAGTTACGACAGGGGCTACAATGAGCAGTTCTTC.

DNA for the CDR3: TGTGCCATCAGTGACCACGGGGATTTACAGGCGCTTTCTAGCACAGATACGCAGTATTTT. This sequence encodes CAISDHGDLQALSSTDTQYF. This chain joins TRBV10-3 and TRBJ2-3; either TRBD1 or TRBD2 may fit D (5 bases each). V was cut by 3 bases and J by 0 bases, with 25 bases left in between. This CDR3 comprises 20 residues. The germline V gene encodes CDR1 ENHRY and CDR2 SYGVKD.

As for this clone: One junction end does not reproduce the germline sequence, and a read error may be involved. The chain combines TRBV5-8 with TRBJ1-2; D ambiguous. The CDR3 covers 11 residues. CDR1 and CDR2 (germline): SGHTS, YDEGEE. The CDR3 here is CASSFNHGPGF. CDR3 sequence (DNA): TGTGCCAGCAGCTTTAATCACGGGCCCGGCTTC.

The chain has TRBV6-5 and TRBJ2-1; 9 nucleotides match TRBD2. After removal of 5 bases from V and 13 bases from J, the junction contained 9 bases not matched to a gene. From germline, CDR1 is MNHEY and CDR2 SVGAGI. This CDR3 is 13 amino acids long. The CDR3 DNA reads as TGTGCCAGCAGTCCCGTCTCGGGACTAGCACAGTTCTTC. Its protein product is CASSPVSGLAQFF.

With regard to this clone: The same CDR3 also results from other DNA sequences found in this sample. The rearrangement joins TRBV9 to TRBJ1-2; 8 nucleotides agree with TRBD1. Germline lookup yields CDR1 SGDLS and CDR2 YYNGEE. This CDR3 spans 13 amino acids. V lost 3 bases and J lost 2; bases outside the gene matches: 0. CDR3 DNA sequence: TGTGCCAGCAGCGGACAGGGGAACTATGGCTACACCTTC. It codes for CASSGQGNYGYTF.

DNA for the CDR3: TGTGCCAGCAGCAACCCCGCACAGGGAAACACCATATATTTT. It is translated as CASSNPAQGNTIYF. This sequence joins TRBV7-2 and TRBJ1-3, with D unclear. The CDR3 runs 14 residues. Germline CDR1 is SGHTA and CDR2 is FQGNSA. Trimming removed 5 bases from V and 4 bases from J, with 12 bases in between.

The V and J genes are TRBV2 and TRBJ2-5; D uncertain. The V and J ends lost 10 bases and 2 bases respectively, with 2 bases between them. The germline CDR1 and CDR2 sequences are SNHLY and FYNNEI. The CDR3 has 9 amino acids. The CDR3 region has the DNA TGTGCCATTCAAGAGACCCAGTACTTC. Amino acids: CAIQETQYF.

This chain connects TRBV9 to TRBJ2-1, with D perhaps given as TRBD1 or TRBD2 (6 bases each). The CDR3 contains 16 residues. V was pared by 2 bases and J by 2 bases, with 14 bases between. Germline-derived CDR1 and CDR2 are SGDLS and YYNGEE. The CDR3 here is CASSVAGGGAYNEQFF. The CDR3 DNA is TGTGCCAGCAGCGTGGCTGGGGGCGGGGCCTACAATGAGCAGTTCTTC.

This clone was detected only a few times. The CDR3 reads CASRSGTGNQPQHF. The CDR3 coding sequence is TGTGCCAGCAGATCAGGGACAGGCAATCAGCCCCAGCATTTT. The V call is TRBV7-2, the J call TRBJ1-5, with TRBD1 matching 7 bases. The CDR3 runs to 14 residues. Losses at the gene ends were 6 bases for V and 2 bases for J; bases not matched to a gene: 4. Per the germline V gene, CDR1 is SGHTA and CDR2 is FQGNSA.

J is TRBJ2-7 and V is TRBV19, with D maybe TRBD2 (5 bases). V lost 0 bases and J 3 bases, leaving 9 bases between the germline ends. This CDR3 is built from 14 residues. CDR1 is LNHDA and CDR2 is SQIVND in the germline V gene (reference sequence). The CDR3 nucleotides read TGTGCCAGTAGTATAGAACGGGGATACTACGAGCAGTACTTC. Amino acid sequence: CASSIERGYYEQYF.

The chain employs TRBV7-9 and TRBJ2-7; D is possibly TRBD2 (5 bases). Between the trimmed V and J ends, which lost 1 base and 2 bases, there was a span of 15 bases. Germline V gene lookup returns CDR1 SEHNR and CDR2 FQNEAQ (reference sequence). The CDR3 covers 16 residues. The CDR3 region has the DNA TGTGCCAGCAGCTTAGTAAGTCCACGGGGAGCCTACGAGCAGTACTTC. Translation gives CASSLVSPRGAYEQYF.